One and the same sample provided the 19 T cell receptor beta chains below, sequenced in a study of patients and donors after allogeneic stem cell transplantation. MiXCR was run by TCRdb on the RT-PCR reads, yielding one entry per CDR3 protein. This table has fewer than 3,000 distinct CDR3 sequences, about 21% appearing once. Sequenced: blood, either unsorted or a sorted T cell fraction (not recorded which). These receptors originate from a human donor who was either an allogeneic HSCT recipient or a stem cell or donor lymphocyte infusion donor (not recorded which). It is not recorded whose cells these are; they may come from a transplant donor.

This clonotype turned up a few times. The rearrangement links TRBV5-6 to TRBJ1-5; perhaps TRBD1 as D (5 bases). Germline values: CDR1 SGHDT, CDR2 YYEEEE. V shed 7 bases and J shed 7 bases, with 15 bases lying between them. CDR3 length equals 13 residues. The CDR3 sequence is CASSTGARQPQHF. DNA of the CDR3: TGTGCCAGCTCTACCGGGGCGCGGCAGCCCCAGCATTTT.

This clonotype was observed a few times. The genes are TRBV6-6 and TRBJ1-2; 9 bases are a match to TRBD1. Germline CDR1 is MNHNY and CDR2 is SVGAGI (reference sequence). CDR3 size: 15 residues. The ends lost 2 bases at V and 8 bases at J; junction bases unmatched: 9. CDR3 protein: CASSYSQQGASGYTF. For the CDR3, the DNA is TGTGCCAGCAGTTACAGCCAACAGGGGGCAAGCGGCTACACCTTC.

This chain joins TRBV7-7 and TRBJ2-5, with 8 nucleotides matching TRBD2. CDR3 length equals 13 residues. Germline loops: CDR1 SSHAT, CDR2 FNYEAQ (reference sequence). Trimming took 5 bases from V and 5 from J; bases not matched to a gene: 4. The CDR3 DNA is TGTGCCAGCAGCGGAGGCGGGGGGGAGACCCAGTACTTC. Residues: CASSGGGGETQYF.

This clonotype is labeled as large. The V call is TRBV5-1, the J call TRBJ1-6, with D unresolved. This CDR3 region has 15 residues. The V gene's germline CDR1 is SGHRS and CDR2 YFSETQ. Trimming took off 0 bases at V and 9 bases at J, with 13 bases between the two ends. CDR3 in amino acids: CASSLAATRGSPLHF. CDR3 nucleotides: TGCGCCAGCAGCTTGGCGGCGACGCGAGGTTCACCCCTCCACTTT.

The chain links TRBV6-5 to TRBJ2-7; D remains ambiguous. Germline V lookup: CDR1 MNHEY, CDR2 SVGAGI. The CDR3 totals 11 residues. Trimming left V 6 bases short and J 4 bases short, with 7 bases between. The CDR3 nucleotides read TGTGCCAGCAGAGACATTTACGAGCAGTACTTC. It encodes CASRDIYEQYF.

This clonotype has a handful of counts. The gene calls are TRBV7-2 and TRBJ1-1; D possibly corresponds to TRBD1 (5 bases). Germline V CDR1 and CDR2: SGHTA, FQGNSA. The CDR3 is made up of 13 amino acids. The germline V and J ends were trimmed by 5 bases and 10 bases, with 17 bases remaining between them. The CDR3 region has the DNA TGTGCCAGCAGCCCCGGGCGGGGCTATCGAGCTTTCTTT. The encoded protein is CASSPGRGYRAFF.

This clonotype is categorized as large (0.1 to 1%). The V gene is TRBV6-5, the J gene TRBJ2-7, with D perhaps TRBD1 or TRBD2 (5 bases each). V dropped 6 bases and J dropped 4 bases, with 13 bases sitting between them. The CDR3 runs to 13 residues. The germline V gene encodes CDR1 MNHEY and CDR2 SVGAGI. CDR3 sequence: CASRSSGRYEQYF. CDR3 nucleotides: TGTGCCAGCAGGTCCTCGGGGCGGTACGAGCAGTACTTC.

The chain joins TRBV5-1 to TRBJ2-1; 7 bases align to TRBD1. Per germline, CDR1 SGHRS and CDR2 YFSETQ. The CDR3 is made up of 15 amino acids. Trimming cost V 4 bases and J 7 bases; bases outside gene matches: 11. The CDR3 sequence: CASSARTGDGNEQFF. CDR3 sequence (DNA): TGCGCCAGCAGCGCAAGAACAGGGGACGGAAATGAGCAGTTCTTC.

Relative to its sample, this clonotype is medium-sized. The rearrangement uses TRBV5-1 and TRBJ1-1; tentative D call: TRBD1 (5 bases). The CDR3 is made up of 14 amino acids. Per the germline V gene, CDR1 is SGHRS and CDR2 is YFSETQ. V was trimmed by 4 bases and J by 4 bases, leaving 14 bases between them. The CDR3 spells CASSRGEIGTEAFF. The CDR3 nucleotides are TGCGCCAGCAGCCGAGGGGAAATTGGCACTGAAGCTTTCTTT.

This clonotype was found a few times. V and J are TRBV20-1 and TRBJ1-2, with 7 nucleotides matching TRBD1. Trimming cost V 0 bases and J 2 bases; bases outside gene matches: 9. Germline V gene data show CDR1 as DFQATT and CDR2 as SNEGSKA (reference sequence). The CDR3 runs to 16 residues. The CDR3 loop is CSARDQLGQRNYGYTF. CDR3 sequence (DNA): TGCAGTGCTAGAGATCAGCTGGGACAGCGAAACTATGGCTACACCTTC.

This clonotype is medium-sized (0.01 to 0.1%) by share. This chain uses TRBV15 with TRBJ2-4, with D possibly matching TRBD1 (5 bases). Germline lookup yields CDR1 LNHNV and CDR2 YYDKDF (reference sequence). V lost 1 base to trimming and J lost 8 bases, with 18 bases between them. The length of the CDR3 is 16 residues. The CDR3 loop reads CATSRVGPGPGDIQYF. CDR3 bases: TGTGCCACCAGCAGAGTGGGGCCAGGGCCTGGAGACATTCAGTACTTC.

The V call is TRBV11-2, the J call TRBJ2-1, with D perhaps matching TRBD1 (8 bases). Germline V gives CDR1 SGHAT, CDR2 FQNNGV. V lost 4 bases and J 5 bases, leaving 15 bases between the germline ends. The CDR3 sequence is 15 residues long. The CDR3 reads CASSSGQGGHNEQFF. Here the CDR3 DNA reads TGTGCCAGCAGCTCCGGACAGGGAGGGCACAATGAGCAGTTCTTC.

By sample fraction, this clonotype is large. This chain joins TRBV5-1 and TRBJ2-3; D is uncertain. The CDR3 has 16 residues. Trimming shortened V by 3 bases and J by 4 bases, and 18 bases separated the two germline ends. The germline V gene encodes CDR1 SGHRS and CDR2 YFSETQ. The CDR3 is CASSSRADQSPDTQYF. The CDR3 DNA reads TGCGCCAGCAGCTCCCGGGCCGATCAGAGCCCAGATACGCAGTATTTT.

The rearrangement links TRBV5-4 to TRBJ2-3; D uncertain. This CDR3 has 15 residues. Germline V gene data show CDR1 as SGHNT and CDR2 as YYREEE (reference sequence). V lost 0 bases and J 0 bases, leaving 8 bases between the germline ends. CDR3 DNA: TGTGCCAGCAGCTTGGACTCAGCGAGCACAGATACGCAGTATTTT. Encoded protein: CASSLDSASTDTQYF.

By sample fraction, this clonotype is medium-sized. This chain uses TRBV7-2 with TRBJ2-2; D is perhaps TRBD2 (5 bases). V was pared by 5 bases and J by 5 bases, with 6 bases between. CDR3 length equals 12 residues. Per germline, CDR1 SGHTA and CDR2 FQGNSA. The CDR3: CASSRDTGELFF. Written as DNA, the CDR3 is TGTGCCAGCAGCCGGGATACCGGGGAGCTGTTTTTT.

The chain is built from TRBV5-1 and TRBJ2-1, with 9 positions matching TRBD1. This CDR3 comprises 15 residues. V was pared by 3 bases and J by 5 bases, with 6 bases of the junction left unmatched. Germline CDR1 and CDR2: SGHRS and YFSETQ. CDR3 coding DNA: TGCGCCAGCAGCTCACAGGGGGCGTCTAACAATGAGCAGTTCTTC. Translating it yields CASSSQGASNNEQFF.

This clonotype is labeled as large. The V call is TRBV5-1, the J call TRBJ2-7, with a tentative D call TRBD2 (5 bases). Trimming shortened V by 3 bases and J by 3 bases, and 7 bases separated the two germline ends. The CDR3 covers 12 residues. CDR1 SGHRS and CDR2 YFSETQ come from the germline V gene. DNA of the CDR3: TGCGCCAGCAGCTCAGAGGGCTACGAGCAGTACTTC. Translating it yields CASSSEGYEQYF.

The rearrangement joins TRBV30 to TRBJ2-7; 10 bases align to TRBD2. Germline V CDR1 and CDR2: GTSNPN, SVGIG (reference sequence). The CDR3 length is 14 residues. With V trimmed by 0 bases and J by 2 bases, 1 base remained unmatched. The CDR3 DNA sequence: TGTGCCTGGAGTGTACTAGCGGGGACCTACGAGCAGTACTTC. It yields the protein CAWSVLAGTYEQYF.

Relative to its sample, this clonotype is hyperexpanded. The V call is TRBV5-1, the J call TRBJ2-5; D not certain. The CDR3 runs 16 residues. The germline V gene encodes CDR1 SGHRS and CDR2 YFSETQ. The V end lost 0 bases, the J end lost 5 bases, and 17 bases lay between the germline ends. CDR3 nucleotide sequence: TGCGCCAGCAGCTTGGTCCCACATATGGAGAGGGAGACCCAGTACTTC. This translates into CASSLVPHMERETQYF. The full variable domain, rest sourced from reference TRBV5-1 and TRBJ2-5, is KAGVTQTPRYLIKTRGQQVTLSCSPISGHRSVSWYQQTPGQGLQFLFEYFSETQRNKGNFPGRFSGRQFSNSRSEMNVSTLELGDSALYLCASSLVPHMERETQYFGPGTRLLVL.